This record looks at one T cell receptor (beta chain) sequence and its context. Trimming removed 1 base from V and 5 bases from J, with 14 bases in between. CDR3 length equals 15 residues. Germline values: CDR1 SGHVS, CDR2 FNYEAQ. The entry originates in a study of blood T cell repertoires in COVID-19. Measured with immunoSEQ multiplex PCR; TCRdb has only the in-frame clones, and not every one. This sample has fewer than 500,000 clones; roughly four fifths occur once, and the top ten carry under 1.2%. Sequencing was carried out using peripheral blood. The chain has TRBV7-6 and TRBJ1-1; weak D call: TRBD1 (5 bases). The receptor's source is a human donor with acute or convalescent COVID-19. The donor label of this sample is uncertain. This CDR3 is CASSLGAWGRTEAFF. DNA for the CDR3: TGTGCCAGCAGCTTAGGGGCGTGGGGCAGGACTGAAGCTTTCTTT.